The present T cell receptor (beta chain) was sequenced within a study of cytomegalovirus exposure and HLA in healthy donors. Sequencing used immunoSEQ multiplex PCR; TCRdb keeps in-frame clones, though not all of them. The profile covers some 210,000 clones, with 83% appearing a single time and 5.5% to 6.5% taken by the ten largest. Sequencing was done on a sample of PBMCs. The receptor was isolated from a young woman in good health and CMV-seronegative.

The CDR3 region is CASSYQWGREDQPQHF. For the CDR3, the DNA is TGTGCCAGCAGTTACCAATGGGGGCGAGAGGATCAGCCCCAGCATTTT. The V and J genes are TRBV6-8 and TRBJ1-5, with a tentative D call TRBD1 (6 bases). The CDR3 runs to 16 residues. Germline V lookup: CDR1 MNHGY, CDR2 SAAAGT. The V and J ends lost 2 bases and 5 bases respectively, with 16 bases between them.